This TCR beta chain was observed in a study of CD8+ T cells in alopecia areata. The study, taken as a whole, reports: Sequencing of scalp samples also includes resident alphabeta T cells from normal skin. Between patients, shared TCR sequences were less clear than in mice. This was possibly due in part to HLA diversity in the patient population. Clonality exceeded that of normal scalp in lesional scalp, most notably in alopecia totalis/universalis.

The sequencing template was cDNA reverse transcribed from extracted RNA. Assay: immunoSEQ multiplex PCR; the TCRdb copy retains only in-frame clones and omits some. The sample has around 100,000 clones; 55% are singletons. This clone was picked up one time. Antigen specificity is unknown. Isolation of CD4+ and CD8+ T cells from PBMCs was achieved by sorting. CDR1 is DFQATT, CDR2 SNEGSKA, per germline (reference sequence). Trimming shortened V by 6 bases and J by 4 bases, and 8 bases separated the two germline ends. The CDR3 has 11 amino acids. The sequenced material came from CD4+ T cells sorted from blood. This receptor was taken from a human donor in good health. The chain uses TRBV20-1 and TRBJ2-3; no clear D gene. The CDR3 sequence: CSARLSDTQYF. The DNA for the CDR3 is TGCAGTGCGCGCCTTTCAGATACGCAGTATTTT.